The 11 T cell receptor beta chains reported below all come from one sample, sequenced in a study of cytomegalovirus exposure and HLA in healthy donors. Amplification used 60 Vbeta primers and 13 Jbeta primers. The protocol was immunoSEQ multiplex PCR, while the TCRdb copy is restricted to in-frame clones and leaves out a portion. The sample consists of over 150,000 clones, about 90% of them appearing once. The sequenced sample was PBMCs. The receptor source for this set is a girl under three years old in good health and CMV-seronegative.

The chain recombines TRBV6-5 with TRBJ2-1; 8 bases line up with TRBD1. CDR3 length: 15 residues. Germline CDR1 and CDR2: MNHEY and SVGAGI. Trimming cost V 6 bases and J 6 bases; bases outside gene matches: 10. The CDR3 loop is CASSARQGSINEQFF. In DNA, the CDR3 is TGTGCCAGCAGCGCCCGACAGGGGAGTATCAATGAGCAGTTCTTC.

The chain couples TRBV6-6 to TRBJ1-4, with TRBD1 matching over 9 bases. V shed 2 bases, J shed 6 bases, and the junction held 4 bases outside the gene matches. CDR1 is MNHNY, CDR2 SVGAGI, per germline (reference sequence). The CDR3 extends over 15 amino acids. The CDR3 DNA sequence: TGTGCCAGCAGTTACCCGGGACAGGGATATGAAAAACTGTTTTTT. Its translation is CASSYPGQGYEKLFF.

This chain connects TRBV7-8 to TRBJ2-5; 10 bases are a match to TRBD2. The DNA end is more similar to TRBJ2-7, so the J call may be wrong. Germline CDR1 SGHVS, CDR2 FQNEAQ. CDR3 length equals 15 residues. CDR3 amino acids: CASSRRTSGPYEQYF. CDR3 DNA: TGTGCCAGCAGCCGTAGGACTAGCGGTCCCTACGAGCAGTACTTC.

The rearrangement uses TRBV7-9 and TRBJ1-1; D gene uncertain. The CDR3 spans 14 residues. Germline V lookup: CDR1 SEHNR, CDR2 FQNEAQ (reference sequence). V was cut by 4 bases and J by 4 bases, with 13 bases left in between. The CDR3 here is CASSSPRRGTEAFF. Written as DNA, the CDR3 is TGTGCCAGCAGCTCCCCTCGACGGGGCACTGAAGCTTTCTTT.

This clone was observed a single time. The chain links TRBV6-5 to TRBJ2-2, with D possibly being TRBD2 (7 bases). V lost 0 bases, J lost 10 bases, and 18 bases lay in between. The germline V gene has CDR1 MNHEY and CDR2 SVGAGI. CDR3 length: 16 amino acids. The CDR3 spells CASSYSGGGGLEELFF. DNA for the CDR3: TGTGCCAGCAGTTACTCTGGAGGGGGAGGGCTAGAGGAGCTGTTTTTT.

The J gene is TRBJ1-2, the V gene TRBV19; 8 bases map to TRBD1. V gave up 4 bases and J gave up 5 bases; unmatched junction bases: 3. The CDR3 is 13 residues long. Germline CDR1 is LNHDA and CDR2 is SQIVND (reference sequence). CDR3 residues: CASSTQGVYGYTF. The CDR3 bases are TGTGCCAGTAGTACACAGGGGGTTTATGGCTACACCTTC.

The chain links TRBV20-1 to TRBJ1-1, with TRBD1 matching 9 bases. The CDR3 runs 11 residues. V was pared by 4 bases and J by 11 bases, with 5 bases of the junction left unmatched. Germline V CDR1 and CDR2: DFQATT, SNEGSKA (reference sequence). The chain's CDR3 is CSATQGADAFF. CDR3 coding DNA: TGCAGTGCTACACAGGGGGCGGATGCTTTCTTT.

The chain links TRBV2 to TRBJ2-1, with a weak D call TRBD1 (5 bases). V lost 3 bases and J lost 7, with 10 bases in between. CDR3 length equals 13 residues. Per germline, CDR1 SNHLY and CDR2 FYNNEI. The CDR3 is CASSETERNEQFF. Written as DNA, the CDR3 is TGTGCCAGCAGTGAGACAGAAAGGAATGAGCAGTTCTTC.

This CDR3 is CASARQGEETQYF. The CDR3 DNA reads TGTGCCAGCGCCCGGCAGGGGGAGGAGACCCAGTACTTC. The chain combines TRBV18 with TRBJ2-5; 7 bases are a match to TRBD1. Per germline, CDR1 KGHSH and CDR2 LQKENI. V shed 8 bases, J shed 5 bases, and the junction held 8 bases outside the gene matches. This CDR3 contains 13 residues.

The V and J genes are TRBV13 and TRBJ1-1, with 7 positions matching TRBD1. The germline V gene has CDR1 PRHDT and CDR2 FYEKMQ (reference sequence). J was trimmed by 12 bases and V by 4 bases; bases with no gene match: 8. The CDR3 loop spans 12 amino acids. The CDR3 DNA sequence: TGTGCCAGCAGCTCCTCCAGGGGGGAGACTTTCTTT. This gives the protein CASSSSRGETFF.

CDR3 in amino acids: CASGLVIAGAGDTQYF. In DNA, the CDR3 is TGTGCTAGTGGTTTGGTTATAGCGGGGGCCGGGGATACGCAGTATTTT. The genes are TRBV12-5 and TRBJ2-3; 9 positions agree with TRBD2. The V gene end was trimmed by 0 bases and the J gene end by 6 bases; junction bases not matched to a gene: 7. Germline assignment: CDR1 LGHNT and CDR2 FRNRAP. There are 16 residues in the CDR3. Full variable domain (outside the CDR3, taken from reference TRBV12-5 and TRBJ2-3): DARVTQTPRHKVTEMGQEVTMRCQPILGHNTVFWYRQTMMQGLELLAYFRNRAPLDDSGMPKDRFSAEMPDATLATLKIQPSEPRDSAVYFCASGLVIAGAGDTQYFGPGTRLTVL.